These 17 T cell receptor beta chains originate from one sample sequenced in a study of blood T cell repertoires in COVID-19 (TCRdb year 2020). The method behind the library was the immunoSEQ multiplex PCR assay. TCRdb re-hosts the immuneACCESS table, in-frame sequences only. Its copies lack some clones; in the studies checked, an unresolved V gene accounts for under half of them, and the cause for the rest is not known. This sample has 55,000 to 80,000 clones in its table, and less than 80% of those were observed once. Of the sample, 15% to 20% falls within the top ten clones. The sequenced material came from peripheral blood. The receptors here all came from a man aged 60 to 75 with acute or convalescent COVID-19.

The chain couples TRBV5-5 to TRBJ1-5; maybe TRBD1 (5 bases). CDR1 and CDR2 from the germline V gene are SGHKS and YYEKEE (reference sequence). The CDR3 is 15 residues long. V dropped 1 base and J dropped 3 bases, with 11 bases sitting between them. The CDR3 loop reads CASSLQGLHNQPQHF. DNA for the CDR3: TGTGCCAGCAGCTTGCAGGGCCTACACAATCAGCCCCAGCATTTT.

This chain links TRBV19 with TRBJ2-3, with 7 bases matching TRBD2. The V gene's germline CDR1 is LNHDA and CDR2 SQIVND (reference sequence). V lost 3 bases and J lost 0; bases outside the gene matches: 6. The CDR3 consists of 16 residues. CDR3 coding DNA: TGTGCCAGTAGTATCTATAGCGGGCTAAGCACAGATACGCAGTATTTT. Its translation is CASSIYSGLSTDTQYF.

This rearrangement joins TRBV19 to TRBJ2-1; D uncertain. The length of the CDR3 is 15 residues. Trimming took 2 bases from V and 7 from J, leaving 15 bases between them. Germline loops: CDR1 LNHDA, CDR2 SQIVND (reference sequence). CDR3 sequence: CASSIRLEYKNEQFF. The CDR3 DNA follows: TGTGCCAGTAGTATACGGCTAGAATACAAGAATGAGCAGTTCTTC.

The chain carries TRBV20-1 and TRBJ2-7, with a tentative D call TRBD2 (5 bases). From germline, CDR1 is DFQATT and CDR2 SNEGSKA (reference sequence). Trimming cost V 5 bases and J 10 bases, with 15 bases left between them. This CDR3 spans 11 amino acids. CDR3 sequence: CSARDSVKQYF. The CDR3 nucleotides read TGCAGTGCTCGGGATAGCGTCAAACAGTACTTC.

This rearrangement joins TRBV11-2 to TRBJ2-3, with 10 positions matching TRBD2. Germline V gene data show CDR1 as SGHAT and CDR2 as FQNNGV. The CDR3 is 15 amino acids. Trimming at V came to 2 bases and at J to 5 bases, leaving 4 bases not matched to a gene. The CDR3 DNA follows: TGTGCCAGCAGCTTAAAGCGGGAGGGTAAAGATACGCAGTATTTT. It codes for CASSLKREGKDTQYF.

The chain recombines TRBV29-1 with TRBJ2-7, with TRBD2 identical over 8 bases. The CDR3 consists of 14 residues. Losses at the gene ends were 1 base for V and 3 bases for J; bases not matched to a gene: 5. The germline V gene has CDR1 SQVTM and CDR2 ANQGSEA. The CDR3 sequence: CSVEVGAGGYEQYF. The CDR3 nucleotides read TGCAGCGTTGAAGTTGGGGCGGGAGGCTACGAGCAGTACTTC.

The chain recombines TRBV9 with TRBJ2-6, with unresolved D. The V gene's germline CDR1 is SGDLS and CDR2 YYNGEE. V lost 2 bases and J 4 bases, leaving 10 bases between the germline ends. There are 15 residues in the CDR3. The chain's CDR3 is CASSVSLSGANVLTF. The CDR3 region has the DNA TGTGCCAGCAGCGTGAGCCTCTCCGGGGCCAACGTCCTGACTTTC.

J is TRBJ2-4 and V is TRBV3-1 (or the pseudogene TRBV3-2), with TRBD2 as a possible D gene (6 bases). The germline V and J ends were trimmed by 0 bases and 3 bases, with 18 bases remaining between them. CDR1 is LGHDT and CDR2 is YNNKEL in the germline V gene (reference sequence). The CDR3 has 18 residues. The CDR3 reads CASSQEGRNSGYKNIQYF. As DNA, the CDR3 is TGTGCCAGCAGCCAAGAGGGGAGGAACTCTGGGTACAAAAACATTCAGTACTTC.

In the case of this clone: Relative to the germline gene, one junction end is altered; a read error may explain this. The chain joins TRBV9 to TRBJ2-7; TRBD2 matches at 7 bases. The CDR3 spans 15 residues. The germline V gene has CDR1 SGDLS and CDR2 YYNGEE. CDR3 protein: CASSVGGRGSHEQYF. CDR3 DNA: TGTGCCAGCAGCGTAGGGGGGAGGGGCTCCCACGAGCAGTACTTC.

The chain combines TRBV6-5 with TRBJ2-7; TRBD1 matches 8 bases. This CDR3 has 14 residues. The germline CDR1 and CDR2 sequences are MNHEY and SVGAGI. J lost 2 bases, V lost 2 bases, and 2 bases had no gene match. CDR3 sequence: CASSYDRGTYEQYF. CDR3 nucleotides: TGTGCCAGCAGTTACGACAGGGGAACCTACGAGCAGTACTTC.

The CDR3 reads CATGLAEETQYF. The CDR3 nucleotides read TGTGCCACCGGACTAGCGGAAGAGACCCAGTACTTC. The chain joins TRBV10-3 to TRBJ2-5; 10 nucleotides agree with TRBD2. The germline V gene encodes CDR1 ENHRY and CDR2 SYGVKD. The CDR3 has 12 amino acids. With 10 bases clipped from V and 3 bases from J, the junction kept 2 bases outside the gene matches.

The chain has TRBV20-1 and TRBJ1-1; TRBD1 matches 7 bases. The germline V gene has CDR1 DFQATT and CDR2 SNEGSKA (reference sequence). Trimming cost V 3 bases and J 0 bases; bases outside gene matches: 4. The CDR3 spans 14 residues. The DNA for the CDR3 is TGCAGTGCTAGTGGGGACAGCATGAACACTGAAGCTTTCTTT. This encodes CSASGDSMNTEAFF.

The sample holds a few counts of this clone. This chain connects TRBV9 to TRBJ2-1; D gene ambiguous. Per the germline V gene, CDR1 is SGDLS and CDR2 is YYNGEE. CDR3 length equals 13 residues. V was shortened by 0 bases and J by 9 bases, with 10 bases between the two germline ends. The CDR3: CASSVGLATEQFF. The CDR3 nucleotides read TGTGCCAGCAGCGTAGGGTTGGCCACTGAGCAGTTCTTC.

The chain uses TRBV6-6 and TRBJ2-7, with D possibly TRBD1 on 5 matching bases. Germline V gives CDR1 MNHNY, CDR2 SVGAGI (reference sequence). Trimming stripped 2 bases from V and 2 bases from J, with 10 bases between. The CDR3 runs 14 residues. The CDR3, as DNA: TGTGCCAGCAGTTACGTACAGGTCCCCTACGAGCAGTACTTC. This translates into CASSYVQVPYEQYF.

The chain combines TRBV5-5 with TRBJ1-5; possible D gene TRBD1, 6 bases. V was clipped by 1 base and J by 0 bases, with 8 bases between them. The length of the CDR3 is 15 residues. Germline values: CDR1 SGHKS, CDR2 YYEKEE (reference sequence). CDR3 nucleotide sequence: TGTGCCAGCAGCTTGAGGGGGTATAGCAATCAGCCCCAGCATTTT. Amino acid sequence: CASSLRGYSNQPQHF. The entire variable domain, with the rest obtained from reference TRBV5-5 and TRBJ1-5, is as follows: DAGVTQSPTHLIKTRGQQVTLRCSPISGHKSVSWYQQVLGQGPQFIFQYYEKEERGRGNFPDRFSARQFPNYSSELNVNALLLGDSALYLCASSLRGYSNQPQHFGDGTRLSIL.

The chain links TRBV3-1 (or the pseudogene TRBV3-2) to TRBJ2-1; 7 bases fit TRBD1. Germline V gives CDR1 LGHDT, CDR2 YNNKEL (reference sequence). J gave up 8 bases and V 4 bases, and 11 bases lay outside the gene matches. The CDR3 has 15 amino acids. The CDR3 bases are TGTGCCAGCAGCCCTCGGACAGGACGTGGGCATGAGCAGTTCTTC. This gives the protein CASSPRTGRGHEQFF.

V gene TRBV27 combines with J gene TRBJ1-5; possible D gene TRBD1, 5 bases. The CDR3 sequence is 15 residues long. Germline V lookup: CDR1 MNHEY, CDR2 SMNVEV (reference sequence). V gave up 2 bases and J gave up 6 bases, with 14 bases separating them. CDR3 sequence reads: CASSLLRGSGQPQHF. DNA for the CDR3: TGTGCCAGCAGTTTACTCCGGGGGTCAGGTCAGCCCCAGCATTTT.